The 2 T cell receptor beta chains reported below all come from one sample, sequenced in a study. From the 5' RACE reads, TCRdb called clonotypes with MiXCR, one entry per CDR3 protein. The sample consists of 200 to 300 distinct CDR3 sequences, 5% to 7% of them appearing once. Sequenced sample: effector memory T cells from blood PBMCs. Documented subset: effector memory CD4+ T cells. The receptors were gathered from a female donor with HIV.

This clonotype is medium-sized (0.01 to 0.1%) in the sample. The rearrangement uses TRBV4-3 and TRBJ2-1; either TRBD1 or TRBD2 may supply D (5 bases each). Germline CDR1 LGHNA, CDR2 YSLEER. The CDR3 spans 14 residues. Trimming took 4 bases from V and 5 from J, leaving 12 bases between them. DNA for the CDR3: TGCGCCAGCAGCCCCGGGACGGTCGACAATGAGCAGTTCTTC. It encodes CASSPGTVDNEQFF.

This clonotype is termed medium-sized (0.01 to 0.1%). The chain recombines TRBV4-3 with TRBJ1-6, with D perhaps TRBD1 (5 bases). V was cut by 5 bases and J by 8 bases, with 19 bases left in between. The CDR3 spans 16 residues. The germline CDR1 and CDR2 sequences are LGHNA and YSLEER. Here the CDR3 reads CASSGGVGGEDSPLHF. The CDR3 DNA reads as TGCGCCAGCAGCGGGGGGGTGGGGGGAGAGGATTCACCCCTCCACTTT.